Reported below is one TCR beta chain. A universal primer site was created by template switching, with the cDNA bearing unique molecular identifiers. TCRdb reprocessed the 5' RACE reads with MiXCR, giving one entry per CDR3 protein. The data show 700,000 or so distinct CDR3 sequences, 21% seen once. This entry comes from a study of identical twins. The CDR3 consists of 14 residues. CDR1 and CDR2 (germline): DFQATT, SNEGSKA (reference sequence). Trimming removed 5 bases at V and 1 base at J, with 14 bases between. These same records also appear under a second study, on T cells expressing NK-cell markers. According to that study: The study sequenced eight donors, seven HCMV-seropositive and one seronegative.

The rearrangement links TRBV20-1 to TRBJ1-1, with a tentative D call TRBD1 (5 bases). The receptor's source is a woman between 18 and 29 years old in good health. Sequenced input: PBMCs. The CDR3, as DNA: TGCAGTGCTGCCACCGGGGCCCCGAACACTGAAGCTTTCTTT. Protein: CSAATGAPNTEAFF.